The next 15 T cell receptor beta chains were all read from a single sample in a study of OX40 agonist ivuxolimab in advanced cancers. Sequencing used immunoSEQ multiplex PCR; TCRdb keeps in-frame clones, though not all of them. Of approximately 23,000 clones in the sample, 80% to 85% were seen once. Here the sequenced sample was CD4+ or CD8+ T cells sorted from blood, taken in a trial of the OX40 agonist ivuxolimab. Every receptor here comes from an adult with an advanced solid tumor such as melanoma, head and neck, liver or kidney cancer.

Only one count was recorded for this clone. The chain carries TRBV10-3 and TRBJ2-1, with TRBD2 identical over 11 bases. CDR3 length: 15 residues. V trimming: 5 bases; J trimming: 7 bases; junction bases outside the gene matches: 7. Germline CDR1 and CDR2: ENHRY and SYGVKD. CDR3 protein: CAISPLAGVVNEQFF. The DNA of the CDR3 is TGTGCCATCAGTCCACTAGCGGGAGTGGTTAATGAGCAGTTCTTC.

The CDR3 here is CASSLTNTGELFF. CDR3 nucleotide sequence: TGTGCCAGCAGTTTAACAAACACCGGGGAGCTGTTTTTT. The chain carries TRBV27 and TRBJ2-2; no firm D call. The V and J ends lost 2 bases and 2 bases respectively, with 3 bases between them. This CDR3 is 13 amino acids long. CDR1 is MNHEY, CDR2 SMNVEV, per germline (reference sequence).

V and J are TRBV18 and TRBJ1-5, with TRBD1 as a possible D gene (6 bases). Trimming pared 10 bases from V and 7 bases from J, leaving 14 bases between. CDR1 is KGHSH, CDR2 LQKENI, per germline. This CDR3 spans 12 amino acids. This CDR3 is CANGNRVQPQHF. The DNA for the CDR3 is TGTGCCAACGGGAACAGGGTCCAGCCCCAGCATTTT. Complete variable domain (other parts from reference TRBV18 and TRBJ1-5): NAGVMQNPRHLVRRRGQEARLRCSPMKGHSHVYWYRQLPEEGLKFMVYLQKENIIDESGMPKERFSAEFPKEGPSILRIQQVVRGDSAAYFCANGNRVQPQHFGDGTRLSIL.

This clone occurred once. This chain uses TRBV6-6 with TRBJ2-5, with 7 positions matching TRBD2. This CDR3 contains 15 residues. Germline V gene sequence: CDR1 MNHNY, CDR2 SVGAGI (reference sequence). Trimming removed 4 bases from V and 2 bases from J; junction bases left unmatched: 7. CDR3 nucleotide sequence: TGTGCCAGCAGTTTGGGGGGAGGGAGGCAAGAGACCCAGTACTTC. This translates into CASSLGGGRQETQYF.

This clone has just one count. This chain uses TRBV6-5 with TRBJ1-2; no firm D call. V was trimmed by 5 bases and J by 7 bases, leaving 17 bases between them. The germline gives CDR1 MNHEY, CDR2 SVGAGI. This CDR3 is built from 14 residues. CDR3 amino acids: CASSQAGRRVGYTF. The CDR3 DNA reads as TGTGCCAGCAGTCAAGCCGGCAGGCGGGTTGGCTACACCTTC.

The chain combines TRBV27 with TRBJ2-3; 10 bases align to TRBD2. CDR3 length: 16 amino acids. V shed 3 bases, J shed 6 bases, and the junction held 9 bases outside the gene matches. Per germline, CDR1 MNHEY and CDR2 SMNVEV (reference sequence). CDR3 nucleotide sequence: TGTGCCAGCAGTTTGGGAGCGGGAGGGCCGCGGGATACGCAGTATTTT. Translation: CASSLGAGGPRDTQYF.

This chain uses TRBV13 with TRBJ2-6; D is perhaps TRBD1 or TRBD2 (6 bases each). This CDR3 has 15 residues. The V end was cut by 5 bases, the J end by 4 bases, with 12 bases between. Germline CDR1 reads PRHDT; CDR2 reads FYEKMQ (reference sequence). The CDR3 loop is CASSPGGVGANVLTF. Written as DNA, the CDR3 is TGTGCCAGCAGCCCCGGGGGCGTGGGGGCCAACGTCCTGACTTTC.

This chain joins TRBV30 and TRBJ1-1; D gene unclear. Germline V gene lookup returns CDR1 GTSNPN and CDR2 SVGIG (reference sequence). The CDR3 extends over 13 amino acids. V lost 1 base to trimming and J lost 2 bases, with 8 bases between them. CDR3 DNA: TGTGCCTGGAGTGACCAGTTTAACACTGAAGCTTTCTTT. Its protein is CAWSDQFNTEAFF.

CDR3 sequence: CASSIAHRSTDTQYF. CDR3 nucleotides: TGTGCCAGTAGTATAGCTCACAGGTCAACAGATACGCAGTATTTT. J is TRBJ2-3 and V is TRBV19, with D perhaps TRBD1 (5 bases). The CDR3 has 15 amino acids. With 1 base removed from V and 3 bases from J, the gap between germline ends came to 11 bases. Looked up from germline, CDR1 is LNHDA and CDR2 is SQIVND (reference sequence).

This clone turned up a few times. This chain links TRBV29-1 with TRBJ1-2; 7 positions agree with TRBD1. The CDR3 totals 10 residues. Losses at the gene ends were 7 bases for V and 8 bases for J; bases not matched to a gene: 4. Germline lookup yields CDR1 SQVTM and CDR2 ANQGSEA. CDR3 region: CSATGDGYTF. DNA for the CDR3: TGCAGCGCCACAGGGGACGGCTACACCTTC.

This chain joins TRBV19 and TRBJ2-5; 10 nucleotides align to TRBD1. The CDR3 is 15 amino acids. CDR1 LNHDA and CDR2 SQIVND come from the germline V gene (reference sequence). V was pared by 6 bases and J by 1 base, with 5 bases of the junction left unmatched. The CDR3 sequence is CASRRWDRGQETQYF. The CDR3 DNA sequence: TGTGCCAGTAGGCGGTGGGACAGGGGCCAAGAGACCCAGTACTTC.

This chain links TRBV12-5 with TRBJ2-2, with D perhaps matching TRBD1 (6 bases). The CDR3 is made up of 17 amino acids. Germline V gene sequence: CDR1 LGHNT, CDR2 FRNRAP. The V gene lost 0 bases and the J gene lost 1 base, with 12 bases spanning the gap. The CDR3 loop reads CASGLVPRTVNTGELFF. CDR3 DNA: TGTGCTAGTGGTTTGGTACCCCGGACAGTGAACACCGGGGAGCTGTTTTTT.

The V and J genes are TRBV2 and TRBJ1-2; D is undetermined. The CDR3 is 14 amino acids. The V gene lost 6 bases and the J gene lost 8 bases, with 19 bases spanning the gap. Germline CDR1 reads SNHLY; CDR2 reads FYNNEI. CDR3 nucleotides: TGTGCCAGCAGCCAAGATCGAGGGTTTAAGGGCTACACCTTC. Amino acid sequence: CASSQDRGFKGYTF.

The CDR3: CASSLYEQYF. The CDR3 bases are TGTGCCAGCAGCCTCTACGAGCAGTACTTC. The chain carries TRBV6-1 and TRBJ2-7, with D unresolved. The CDR3 loop spans 10 amino acids. With 6 bases removed from V and 3 bases from J, the gap between germline ends came to 3 bases. Germline V gene sequence: CDR1 MNHNS, CDR2 SASEGT.

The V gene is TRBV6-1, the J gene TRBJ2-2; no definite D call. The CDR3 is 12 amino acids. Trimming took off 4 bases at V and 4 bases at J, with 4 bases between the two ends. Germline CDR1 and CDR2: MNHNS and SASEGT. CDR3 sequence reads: CASSAFTGELFF. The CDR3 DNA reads TGTGCCAGCAGTGCCTTCACCGGGGAGCTGTTTTTT.